This T cell receptor beta chain was sequenced during a study of blood T cells in healthy people across ages. Between the trimmed V and J ends, which lost 6 bases and 8 bases, there was a span of 16 bases. This CDR3 region has 13 residues. The second PCR ran about 6 to 12 cycles with a sample-barcoded 5' primer and J-beta primers. Every cDNA was tagged by a template-switch adaptor with 12 random nucleotides. A single record per CDR3 protein comes from TCRdb applying MiXCR to the 5' RACE reads. The profile covers around 780,000 distinct CDR3 sequences, with around three fifths appearing a single time and around a quarter taken by the ten largest. Roughly 9.2 milliliters of peripheral blood were drawn from each donor into EDTA-treated tubes. Whole-study results and caveats: It was not possible, with unsorted PBMCs, to conclusively compare naive and antigen-experienced cells. Older age went with lower TCR beta diversity per million T cells, in a roughly linear way.

This clonotype was recorded once. Its antigen is unidentified. Sample: blood. The rearrangement joins TRBV12-3 or TRBV12-4 to TRBJ1-2, with D unclear. This clonotype was sampled from a man between 40 and 49 years old in good health. The CDR3, as DNA: TGTGCCAGCAGGGGCCTTCGAAAGAGAGGCTACACCTTC. It translates to CASRGLRKRGYTF.